A single sample gave rise to the 13 T cell receptor beta chains below, sequenced in a study of cytomegalovirus exposure and HLA in healthy donors. Primers: 60 Vbeta forward and 13 Jbeta reverse. Clones were sequenced by immunoSEQ multiplex PCR, and TCRdb holds only the in-frame ones, with some missing. This sample yields about 110,000 clones, of which 79% are seen a single time; 5.5% to 7% belongs to the top ten. Material: PBMCs. The receptors here all came from a young man in good health and CMV-seropositive.

The chain joins TRBV27 to TRBJ2-7, with 7 bases fitting TRBD2. Germline V gene data show CDR1 as MNHEY and CDR2 as SMNVEV (reference sequence). Trimming removed 0 bases from V and 0 bases from J; junction bases left unmatched: 5. This CDR3 region has 16 residues. CDR3: CASSLSSSGVSYEQYF. The DNA for the CDR3 is TGTGCCAGCAGTTTATCGTCTAGCGGTGTCTCCTACGAGCAGTACTTC.

The CDR3: CASSLDRVQPQHF. DNA of the CDR3: TGTGCCAGCAGCTTAGATAGAGTTCAGCCCCAGCATTTT. The J gene is TRBJ1-5, the V gene TRBV7-2, with unresolved D. Germline CDR1 reads SGHTA; CDR2 reads FQGNSA. The V end was cut by 1 base, the J end by 6 bases, with 7 bases between. The CDR3 consists of 13 residues.

This chain links TRBV6-5 with TRBJ2-2; tentatively, D is TRBD1 (6 bases). The germline CDR1 and CDR2 sequences are MNHEY and SVGAGI. Trimming pared 4 bases from V and 1 base from J, leaving 10 bases between. This CDR3 comprises 15 residues. The CDR3 nucleotides are TGTGCCAGCAGTTCCCCGACAGGGAACACCGGGGAGCTGTTTTTT. Amino acid sequence: CASSSPTGNTGELFF.

On this clone: The same CDR3 arises from other DNA sequences in this sample as well. J is TRBJ2-5 and V is TRBV18; TRBD1 is a possible D gene (6 bases). Judging by the DNA end, TRBJ2-7 fits better; the J call may be wrong. CDR1 is KGHSH, CDR2 LQKENI, per germline. The CDR3 spans 13 residues. CDR3 coding DNA: TGTGCCAGCTCACCCGGACAGTCCTACGAGCAGTACTTC. This codes for CASSPGQSYEQYF.

The gene calls are TRBV5-6 and TRBJ2-5; the match to TRBD1 covers 9 bases. Losses at the gene ends were 3 bases for V and 5 bases for J; bases not matched to a gene: 11. Germline assignment: CDR1 SGHDT and CDR2 YYEEEE. This CDR3 region has 16 residues. In DNA form, the CDR3 reads TGTGCCAGCAGCTCTTACCGGGACAGGGTTCGTGAGACCCAGTACTTC. This encodes CASSSYRDRVRETQYF.

The chain carries TRBV4-2 and TRBJ2-2, with 8 nucleotides matching TRBD2. With 0 bases clipped from V and 6 bases from J, the junction kept 12 bases outside the gene matches. The length of the CDR3 is 18 residues. Germline values: CDR1 LGHNA, CDR2 YNFKEQ. This CDR3 reads CASSQESITSGGAGELFF. CDR3 DNA sequence: TGTGCCAGCAGCCAAGAAAGTATCACTAGCGGAGGGGCCGGGGAGCTGTTTTTT.

The chain employs TRBV10-2 and TRBJ2-7; 7 bases agree with TRBD1. CDR1 is WSHSY and CDR2 is SAAADI in the germline V gene. CDR3 size: 13 residues. V gave up 6 bases and J gave up 1 base; unmatched junction bases: 3. The CDR3 is CASRQTGSYEQYF. The CDR3 DNA reads as TGCGCCAGCAGACAGACAGGGTCCTACGAGCAGTACTTC.

The chain links TRBV19 to TRBJ1-1; 8 positions agree with TRBD1. The CDR3 is 16 residues long. V lost 2 bases and J lost 12; bases outside the gene matches: 17. From germline, CDR1 is LNHDA and CDR2 SQIVND (reference sequence). The CDR3 loop reads CASSIKRPGDRGMSFF. CDR3 DNA: TGTGCCAGTAGTATAAAGAGGCCTGGAGACAGGGGTATGTCTTTCTTT.

This chain uses TRBV10-1 with TRBJ1-2, with 8 positions matching TRBD1. This CDR3 is 18 amino acids long. V lost 6 bases, J lost 4 bases, and 19 bases stayed unmatched. Germline V gives CDR1 WNHNN, CDR2 SYGVQD (reference sequence). The CDR3 DNA follows: TGCGCCAGCAGCCGGGAAAAAGACAAACAGGGGGTCGTCTATGGCTACACCTTC. Translation gives CASSREKDKQGVVYGYTF.

The J gene is TRBJ1-4, the V gene TRBV2; the match to TRBD1 covers 9 bases. The CDR3 runs to 14 residues. With V trimmed by 4 bases and J by 8 bases, 5 bases remained unmatched. CDR1 and CDR2 (germline): SNHLY, FYNNEI. The CDR3 spells CASSVQGAREKLFF. Written as DNA, the CDR3 is TGTGCCAGCAGTGTACAGGGGGCCAGGGAAAAACTGTTTTTT.

This clone was seen a single time. The rearrangement links TRBV25-1 to TRBJ1-6; D not certain. V was shortened by 3 bases and J by 7 bases, with 16 bases between the two germline ends. Germline loops: CDR1 MGHDK, CDR2 SYGVNS. CDR3 size: 16 residues. In DNA form, the CDR3 reads TGTGCCAGCAGTGACCCGGGTTATAAGCAAAATTCACCCCTCCACTTT. This gives the protein CASSDPGYKQNSPLHF.

The rearrangement uses TRBV27 and TRBJ2-2, with D possibly matching TRBD1 (5 bases). The V and J ends lost 3 bases and 3 bases respectively, with 8 bases between them. The CDR3 is 14 residues long. In germline, CDR1 is MNHEY, CDR2 SMNVEV (reference sequence). CDR3 residues: CASSLWGYTGELFF. The CDR3 bases are TGTGCCAGCAGTTTGTGGGGCTACACCGGGGAGCTGTTTTTT.

The CDR3 DNA is TGTGCCAGCAGCGTAGACGGTAATTCCTACAATGAGCAGTTCTTC. Translating it yields CASSVDGNSYNEQFF. The rearrangement uses TRBV9 and TRBJ2-1, with unresolved D. CDR3 length equals 15 residues. Trimming cost V 0 bases and J 1 base, with 8 bases left between them. Per germline, CDR1 SGDLS and CDR2 YYNGEE.